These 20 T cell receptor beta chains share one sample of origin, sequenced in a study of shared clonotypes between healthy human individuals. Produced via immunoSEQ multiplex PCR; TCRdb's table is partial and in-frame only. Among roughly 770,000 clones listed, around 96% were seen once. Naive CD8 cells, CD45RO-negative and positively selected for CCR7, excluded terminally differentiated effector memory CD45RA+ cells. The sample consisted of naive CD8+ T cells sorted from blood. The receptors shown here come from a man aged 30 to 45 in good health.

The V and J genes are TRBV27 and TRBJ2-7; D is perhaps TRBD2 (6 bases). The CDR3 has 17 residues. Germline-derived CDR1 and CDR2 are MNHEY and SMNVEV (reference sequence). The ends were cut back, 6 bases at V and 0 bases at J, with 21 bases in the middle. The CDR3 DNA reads TGTGCCAGCAGGGGAGGTGGGGACTCGATCCCCTCCTACGAGCAGTACTTC. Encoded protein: CASRGGGDSIPSYEQYF.

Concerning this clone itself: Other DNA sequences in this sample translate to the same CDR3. CDR3 amino acids: CASSLGGATEAFF. The CDR3 DNA follows: TGCGCCAGCAGCTTGGGCGGGGCCACTGAAGCTTTCTTT. The genes are TRBV5-1 and TRBJ1-1, with a possible D match to TRBD1 (5 bases). The V end lost 0 bases, the J end lost 4 bases, and 7 bases lay between the germline ends. The CDR3 has 13 amino acids. The germline V gene has CDR1 SGHRS and CDR2 YFSETQ.

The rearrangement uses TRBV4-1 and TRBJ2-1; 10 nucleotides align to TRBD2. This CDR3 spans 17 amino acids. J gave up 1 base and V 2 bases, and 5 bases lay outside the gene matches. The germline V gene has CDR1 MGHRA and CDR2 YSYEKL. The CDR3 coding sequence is TGCGCCAGCAGCCAACTAGCGGGAGCTGGGTCCTACAATGAGCAGTTCTTC. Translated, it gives CASSQLAGAGSYNEQFF.

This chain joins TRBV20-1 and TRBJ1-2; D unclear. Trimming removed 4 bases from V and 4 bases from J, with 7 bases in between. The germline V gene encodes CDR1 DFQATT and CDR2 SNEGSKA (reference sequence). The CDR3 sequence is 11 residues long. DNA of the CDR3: TGCAGTGCTATAGGAGTCTATGGCTACACCTTC. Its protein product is CSAIGVYGYTF.

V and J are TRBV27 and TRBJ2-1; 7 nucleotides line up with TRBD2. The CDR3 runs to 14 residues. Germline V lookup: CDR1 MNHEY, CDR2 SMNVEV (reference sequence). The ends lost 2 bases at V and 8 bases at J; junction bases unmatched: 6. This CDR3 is CASSLGRERHEQFF. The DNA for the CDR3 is TGTGCCAGCAGTTTAGGGCGGGAGAGGCATGAGCAGTTCTTC.

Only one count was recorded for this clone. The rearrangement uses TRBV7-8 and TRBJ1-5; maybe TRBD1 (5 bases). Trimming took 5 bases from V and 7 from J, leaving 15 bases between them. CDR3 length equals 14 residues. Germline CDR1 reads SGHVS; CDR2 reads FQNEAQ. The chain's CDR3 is CASSPGTLVQPQHF. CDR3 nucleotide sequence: TGTGCCAGCAGCCCGGGGACCCTGGTGCAGCCCCAGCATTTT.

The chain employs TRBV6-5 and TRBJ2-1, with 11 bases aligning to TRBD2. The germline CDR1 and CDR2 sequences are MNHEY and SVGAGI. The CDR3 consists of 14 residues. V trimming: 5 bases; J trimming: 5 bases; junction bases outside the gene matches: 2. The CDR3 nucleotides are TGTGCCAGCAGTCCGGGACTAGCGGACAATGAGCAGTTCTTC. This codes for CASSPGLADNEQFF.

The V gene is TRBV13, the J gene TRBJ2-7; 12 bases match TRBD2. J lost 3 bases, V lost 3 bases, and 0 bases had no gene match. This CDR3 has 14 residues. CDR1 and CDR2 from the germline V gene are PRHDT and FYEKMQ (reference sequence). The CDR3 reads CASSLGLAGYEQYF. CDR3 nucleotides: TGTGCCAGCAGCTTGGGACTAGCGGGCTACGAGCAGTACTTC.

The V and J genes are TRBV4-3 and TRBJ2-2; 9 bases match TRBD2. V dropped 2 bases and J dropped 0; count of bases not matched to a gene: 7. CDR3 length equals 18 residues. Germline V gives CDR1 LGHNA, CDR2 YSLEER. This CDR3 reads CASSQHFLAGSNTGELFF. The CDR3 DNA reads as TGCGCCAGCAGCCAACACTTTCTAGCGGGATCGAACACCGGGGAGCTGTTTTTT.

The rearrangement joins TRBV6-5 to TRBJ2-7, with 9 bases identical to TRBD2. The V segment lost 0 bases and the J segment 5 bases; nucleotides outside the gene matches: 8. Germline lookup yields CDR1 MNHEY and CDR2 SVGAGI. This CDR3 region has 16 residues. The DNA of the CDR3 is TGTGCCAGCAGTTACTCACGTAGCGGGAGCAGCCACGAGCAGTACTTC. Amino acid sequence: CASSYSRSGSSHEQYF.

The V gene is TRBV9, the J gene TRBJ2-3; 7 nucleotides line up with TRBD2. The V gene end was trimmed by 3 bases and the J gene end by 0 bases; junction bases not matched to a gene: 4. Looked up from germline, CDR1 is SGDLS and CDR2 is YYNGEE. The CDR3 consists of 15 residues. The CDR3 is CASSGAGISTDTQYF. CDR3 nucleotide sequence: TGTGCCAGCAGCGGAGCGGGAATCAGCACAGATACGCAGTATTTT. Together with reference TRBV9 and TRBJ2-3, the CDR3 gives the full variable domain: DSGVTQTPKHLITATGQRVTLRCSPRSGDLSVYWYQQSLDQGLQFLIQYYNGEERAKGNILERFSAQQFPDLHSELNLSSLELGDSALYFCASSGAGISTDTQYFGPGTRLTVL.

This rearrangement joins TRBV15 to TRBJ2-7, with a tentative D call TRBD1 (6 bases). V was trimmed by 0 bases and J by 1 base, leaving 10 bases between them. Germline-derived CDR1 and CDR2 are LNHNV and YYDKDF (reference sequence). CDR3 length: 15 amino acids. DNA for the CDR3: TGTGCCACCAGCAGAGAAACAGGGTCTTCCTACGAGCAGTACTTC. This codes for CATSRETGSSYEQYF.

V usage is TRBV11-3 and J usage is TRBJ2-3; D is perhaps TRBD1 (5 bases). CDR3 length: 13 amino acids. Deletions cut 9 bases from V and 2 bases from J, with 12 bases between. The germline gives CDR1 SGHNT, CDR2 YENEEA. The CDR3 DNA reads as TGTGCCAGTCAAGACAGATCCACAGATACGCAGTATTTT. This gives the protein CASQDRSTDTQYF.

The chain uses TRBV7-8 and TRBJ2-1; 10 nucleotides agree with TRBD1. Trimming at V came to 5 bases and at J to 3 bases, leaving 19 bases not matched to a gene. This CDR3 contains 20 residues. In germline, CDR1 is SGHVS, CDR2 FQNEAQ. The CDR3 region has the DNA TGTGCCAGCAGCCCCAGAGTCGGGACAGGGGAAAAAAGAGTCTACAATGAGCAGTTCTTC. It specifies CASSPRVGTGEKRVYNEQFF.

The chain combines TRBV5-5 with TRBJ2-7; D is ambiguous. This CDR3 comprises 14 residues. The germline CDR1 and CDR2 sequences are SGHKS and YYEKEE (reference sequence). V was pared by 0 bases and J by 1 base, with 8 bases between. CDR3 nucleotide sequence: TGTGCCAGCAGCTTGGAAGGAGATTCCTACGAGCAGTACTTC. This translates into CASSLEGDSYEQYF.

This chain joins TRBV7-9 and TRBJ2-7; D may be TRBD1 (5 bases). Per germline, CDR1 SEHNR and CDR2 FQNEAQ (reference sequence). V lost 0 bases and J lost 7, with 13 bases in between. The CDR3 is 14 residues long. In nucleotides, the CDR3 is TGTGCCAGCAGCTTAGCCCGGGCAGGGCTTGAGCAGTACTTC. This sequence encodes CASSLARAGLEQYF.

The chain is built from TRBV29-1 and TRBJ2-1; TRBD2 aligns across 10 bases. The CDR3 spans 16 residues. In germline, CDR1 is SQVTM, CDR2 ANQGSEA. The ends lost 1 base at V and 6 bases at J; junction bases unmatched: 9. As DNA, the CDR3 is TGCAGCGTTGAAGCCTTTTTAGCGGGAGGAACCAATGAGCAGTTCTTC. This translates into CSVEAFLAGGTNEQFF.

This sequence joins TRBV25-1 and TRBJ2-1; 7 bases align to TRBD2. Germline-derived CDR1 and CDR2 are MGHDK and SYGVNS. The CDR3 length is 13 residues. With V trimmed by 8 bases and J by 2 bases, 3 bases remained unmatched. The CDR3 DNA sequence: TGTGCCAGCGTAGCGGGTACCTACAATGAGCAGTTCTTC. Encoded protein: CASVAGTYNEQFF.

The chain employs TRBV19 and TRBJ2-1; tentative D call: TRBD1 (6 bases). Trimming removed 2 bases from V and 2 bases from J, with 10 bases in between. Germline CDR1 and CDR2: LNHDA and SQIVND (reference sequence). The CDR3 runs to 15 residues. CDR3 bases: TGTGCCAGTAGTATATATAGGGACACCTACAATGAGCAGTTCTTC. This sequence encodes CASSIYRDTYNEQFF.

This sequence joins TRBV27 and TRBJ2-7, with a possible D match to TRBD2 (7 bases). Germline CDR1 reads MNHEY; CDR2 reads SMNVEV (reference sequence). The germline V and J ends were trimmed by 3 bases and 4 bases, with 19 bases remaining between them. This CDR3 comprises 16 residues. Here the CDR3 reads CASSFDLGGREYEQYF. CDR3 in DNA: TGTGCCAGCAGTTTTGATTTGGGGGGGCGCGAATACGAGCAGTACTTC.